The clone carrying this T cell receptor (beta chain) was found a few times. This sample is drawn from a study of CD8+CD57+ T cells in acquired aplastic anemia. Study summary: About 11 million reads, on average, were obtained for CD4+ cells from healthy donors.

Genomic DNA was employed as the template in profiling TCR beta VDJ and CDR3. TCRdb re-called the reads with MiXCR, one entry per CDR3 protein. The sample lists some 220,000 distinct CDR3 sequences, 34% seen once, with roughly 1.1% in the top ten. The clonotype originates from a human donor in good health, serving as a control. Sequencing was carried out using sorted CD4+, CD8+, or CD8+CD57+ T cells (not recorded which) from PBMCs.

The CDR3 spells CASSLMGREQFF. CDR3 bases: TGTGCCAGCAGTTTAATGGGGCGTGAGCAGTTCTTC. The chain couples TRBV12-3 or TRBV12-4 to TRBJ2-1; a possible D gene is TRBD1 (5 bases). Trimming took 2 bases from V and 9 from J, leaving 8 bases between them. The CDR3 has 12 residues.